The rows below give T cell receptor beta chains drawn from one sample of a study of persistence of HIV-infected CD4 T cells. These receptors' targets are unknown. Clones were read by immunoSEQ multiplex PCR, and TCRdb kept only the in-frame ones, dropping some. The sample contains 50,000 to 65,000 clones, about 69% of which appear only once. This material consisted of CD4+ T cells sorted from PBMCs after approximately 18-hour stimulation, taken from a patient who received antiretroviral therapy. The source of these receptors is an adult man with HIV who was CMV-seropositive. Both conserved end residues are part of each CDR3. Each record gives: J gene, V gene, CDR3 protein.

j_call: TRBJ1-1; v_call: TRBV3-1/TRBV3-2; cdr3_aa: CASSPRSSGMGTEAFF
j_call: TRBJ1-2; v_call: TRBV2; cdr3_aa: CASFRQGAKRAF
j_call: TRBJ1-1; v_call: TRBV4-1; cdr3_aa: CASSQVTVNTEAFF
j_call: TRBJ2-3; v_call: TRBV7-2; cdr3_aa: CASSLRGQGGWDTQYF
j_call: TRBJ1-5; v_call: TRBV5-1; cdr3_aa: CASSLEPYQPQHF
j_call: TRBJ1-3; v_call: TRBV6-6; cdr3_aa: CASSTSSSGNTIYF
j_call: TRBJ1-4; v_call: TRBV4-1; cdr3_aa: CASSYTGQGLREKLFF
j_call: TRBJ2-6; v_call: TRBV9; cdr3_aa: CASSVGPLGANVLTF
j_call: TRBJ1-5; v_call: TRBV18; cdr3_aa: CASSPGGSNQPQHF
j_call: TRBJ1-3; v_call: TRBV9; cdr3_aa: CASSVETETGNTIYF
j_call: TRBJ1-1; v_call: TRBV5-5; cdr3_aa: CASSLDGRTEAFF
j_call: TRBJ2-7; v_call: TRBV7-2; cdr3_aa: CASSFRGRLYEQYF
j_call: TRBJ1-2; v_call: TRBV2; cdr3_aa: CASSLGPKLGYTF
j_call: TRBJ1-2; v_call: TRBV7-9; cdr3_aa: CASSLAGTGQGYTF
j_call: TRBJ2-7; v_call: TRBV19; cdr3_aa: CASSPTGTVTSYEQYF
j_call: TRBJ1-5; v_call: TRBV5-8; cdr3_aa: CASSLVSRADQPQHF
j_call: TRBJ2-1; v_call: TRBV19; cdr3_aa: CASSINPYRAMTYNEQFF
j_call: TRBJ1-2; v_call: TRBV2; cdr3_aa: CASRPRTGGLSDGYTF
j_call: TRBJ2-4; v_call: TRBV10-3; cdr3_aa: CAISESWGAQTAKNIQYF
j_call: TRBJ2-3; v_call: TRBV4-1; cdr3_aa: CASSLQRGGQVPDTQYF
j_call: TRBJ1-3; v_call: TRBV2; cdr3_aa: CASSPTGQLSGNTIYF
j_call: TRBJ1-1; v_call: TRBV10-2; cdr3_aa: CASSEEVTEAFF
j_call: TRBJ1-2; v_call: TRBV6-6; cdr3_aa: CASSYGRGGGGYTF
j_call: TRBJ1-5; v_call: TRBV7-6; cdr3_aa: CASSPDTGPASNQPQHF